The T cell receptor (beta chain) described here comes from a study of shared clonotypes between healthy human individuals. Background on the study: In total, the donors were two women and a few men aged 18 to 49.

TCRdb keeps only in-frame clones here, not all; method: immunoSEQ multiplex PCR. Of roughly 1,500,000 clones listed, under 99% are singletons. Trimming took 5 bases from V and 2 from J, leaving 13 bases between them. CDR1 and CDR2 (germline): SEHNR, FQNEAQ (reference sequence). The CDR3 spans 14 residues. The receptor was isolated from a man aged 25-40 years in good health. V and J are TRBV7-9 and TRBJ2-7; weak D call: TRBD2 (6 bases). What was sequenced was naive CD4+ T cells sorted from blood. Indicated subset: CD45RA+ positively selected. CDR3 in amino acids: CASSPRGNTYEQYF. The CDR3 DNA follows: TGTGCCAGCAGCCCCCGGGGGAATACCTACGAGCAGTACTTC.